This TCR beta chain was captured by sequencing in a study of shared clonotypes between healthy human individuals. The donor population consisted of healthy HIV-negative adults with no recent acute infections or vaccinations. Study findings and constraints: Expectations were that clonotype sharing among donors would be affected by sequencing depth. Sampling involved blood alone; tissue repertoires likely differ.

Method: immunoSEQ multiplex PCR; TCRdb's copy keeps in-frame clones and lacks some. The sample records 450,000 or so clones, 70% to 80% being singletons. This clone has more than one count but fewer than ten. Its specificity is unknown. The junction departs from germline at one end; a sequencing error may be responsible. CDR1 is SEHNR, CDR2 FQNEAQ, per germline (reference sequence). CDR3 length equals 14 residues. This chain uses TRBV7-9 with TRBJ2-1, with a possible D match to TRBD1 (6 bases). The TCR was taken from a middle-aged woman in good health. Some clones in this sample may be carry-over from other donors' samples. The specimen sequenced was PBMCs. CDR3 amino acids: CASSLGSGDNEQFF. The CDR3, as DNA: TGCGCCAGCAGCCTAGGATCAGGGGACAATGAGCAGTTCTTC. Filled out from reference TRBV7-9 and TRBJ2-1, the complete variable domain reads DTGVSQNPRHKITKRGQNVTFRCDPISEHNRLYWYRQTLGQGPEFLTYFQNEAQLEKSRLLSDRFSAERPKGSFSTLEIQRTEQGDSAMYLCASSLGSGDNEQFFGPGTRLTVL.